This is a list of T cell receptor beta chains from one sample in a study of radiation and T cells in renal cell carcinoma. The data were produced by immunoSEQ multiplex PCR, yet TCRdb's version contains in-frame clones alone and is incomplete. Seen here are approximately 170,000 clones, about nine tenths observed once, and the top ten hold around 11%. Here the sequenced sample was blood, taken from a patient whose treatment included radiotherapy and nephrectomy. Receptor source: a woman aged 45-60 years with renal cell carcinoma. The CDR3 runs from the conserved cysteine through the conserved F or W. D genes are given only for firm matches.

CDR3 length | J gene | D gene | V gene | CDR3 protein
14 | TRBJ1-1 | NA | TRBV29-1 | CSVEKGRGDTEAFF
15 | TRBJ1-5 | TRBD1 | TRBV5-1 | CASSLSTGGNQPQHF
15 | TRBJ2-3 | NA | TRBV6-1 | CASSDDSSSTDTQYF
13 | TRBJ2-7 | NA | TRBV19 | CASSIRSPYEQYF
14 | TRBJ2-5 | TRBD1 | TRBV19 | CASSDRDLRETQYF
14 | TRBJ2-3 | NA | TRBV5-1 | CASSSHSSTDTQYF
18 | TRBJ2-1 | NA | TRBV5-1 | CASSPEGVSTSSYNEQFF
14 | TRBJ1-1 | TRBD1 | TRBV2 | CARQPGQMNTEAFF
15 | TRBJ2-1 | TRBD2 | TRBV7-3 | CASSSYSGGANEQFF
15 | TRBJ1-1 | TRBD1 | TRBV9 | CASSVETLGQTEAFF
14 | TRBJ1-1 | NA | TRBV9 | CASSVGGANTEAFF
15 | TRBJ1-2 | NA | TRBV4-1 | CASSDWTRTKYGYTF
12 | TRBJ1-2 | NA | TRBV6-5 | CASRESWGSYTF
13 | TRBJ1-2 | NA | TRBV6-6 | CASSQDRDYGYTF
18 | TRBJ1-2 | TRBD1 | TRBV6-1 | CASSEPLDRARSPYGYTF
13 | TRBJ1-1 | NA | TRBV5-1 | CASSPWGDTEAFF
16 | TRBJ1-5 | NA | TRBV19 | CASSILKGDGHQPQHF
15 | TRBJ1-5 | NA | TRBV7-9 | CASSLGGYSNQPQHF
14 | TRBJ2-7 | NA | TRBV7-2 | CASSLAGGAYEQYF
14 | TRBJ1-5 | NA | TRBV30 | CAYREGPGSQPQHF
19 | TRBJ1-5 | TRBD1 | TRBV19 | CASSIDLSGTGYGNQPQHF
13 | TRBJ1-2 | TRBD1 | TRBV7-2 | CASGIGDREGYTF
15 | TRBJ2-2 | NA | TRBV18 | CASSPTVLNTGELFF
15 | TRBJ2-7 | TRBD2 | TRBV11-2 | CASSSRGGIPYEQYF
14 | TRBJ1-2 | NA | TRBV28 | CASSLLGTVYGYTF
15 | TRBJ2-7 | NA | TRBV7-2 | CASSLGSAVTYEQYF
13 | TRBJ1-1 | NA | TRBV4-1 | CASSLSRDREAFF
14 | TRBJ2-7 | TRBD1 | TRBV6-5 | CASSPDRGTYEQYF
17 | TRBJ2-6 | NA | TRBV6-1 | CASSEVAVPSGANVLTF
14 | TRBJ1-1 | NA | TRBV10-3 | CAIRKTGSNTEAFF
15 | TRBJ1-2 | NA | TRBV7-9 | CASSLDGHRLYGYTF
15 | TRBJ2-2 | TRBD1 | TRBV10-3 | CAIKGQGANTGELFF
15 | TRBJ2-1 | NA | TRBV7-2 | CASSYQLSSYNEQFF
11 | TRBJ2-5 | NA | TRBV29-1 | CSARYRETQYF
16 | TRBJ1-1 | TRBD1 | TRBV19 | CASSPTGTGGVTEAFF
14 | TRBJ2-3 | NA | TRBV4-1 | CASSQGSGTDTQYF
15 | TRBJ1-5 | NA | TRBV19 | CASSIITGNNQPQHF
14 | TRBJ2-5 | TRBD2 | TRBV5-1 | CASSFSGGQETQYF
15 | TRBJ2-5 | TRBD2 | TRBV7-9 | CASSSGLAGEKTQYF
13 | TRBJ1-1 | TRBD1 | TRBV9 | CASSGTGGTEAFF
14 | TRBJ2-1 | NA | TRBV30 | CAWSAEQQNNEQFF